The 5 T cell receptor beta chains in this list originate from one sample, sequenced in a study of cytomegalovirus exposure and HLA in healthy donors. PCR employed 60 Vbeta and 13 Jbeta primers. Method: immunoSEQ multiplex PCR; TCRdb's copy keeps in-frame clones and lacks some. Counted here are about 64,000 clones, 65% to 90% occurring once; the ten biggest clones make up approximately 12%. Material: PBMCs. The receptors come from a female donor in good health and CMV-seronegative.

The rearrangement joins TRBV30 to TRBJ2-5, with 7 bases fitting TRBD2. In germline, CDR1 is GTSNPN, CDR2 SVGIG (reference sequence). Trimming cost V 2 bases and J 4 bases; bases outside gene matches: 4. This CDR3 has 13 amino acids. In nucleotides, the CDR3 is TGTGCCTGGAGTAAGCGGGAAAGAGAGACCCAGTACTTC. This encodes CAWSKRERETQYF.

The rearrangement links TRBV19 to TRBJ2-7; D is perhaps TRBD1 (6 bases). Looked up from germline, CDR1 is LNHDA and CDR2 is SQIVND (reference sequence). This CDR3 is 13 amino acids long. V was cut by 6 bases and J by 3 bases, with 12 bases left in between. The CDR3 loop reads CASSQTGLYEQYF. The CDR3 DNA sequence: TGTGCCAGTAGCCAAACAGGGCTCTACGAGCAGTACTTC.

The chain uses TRBV11-2 and TRBJ2-7, with D possibly TRBD2 on 6 matching bases. Germline CDR1 SGHAT, CDR2 FQNNGV. The CDR3 has 12 residues. V lost 5 bases to trimming and J lost 4 bases, with 9 bases between them. CDR3 loop: CASSDGRYEQYF. The CDR3 DNA reads as TGTGCCAGCAGCGACGGGAGATACGAGCAGTACTTC.

The chain is built from TRBV14 and TRBJ1-5; the D gene is possibly TRBD1 (5 bases). Germline V gene data show CDR1 as SGHDN and CDR2 as FVKESK. The CDR3 contains 16 residues. V was pared by 3 bases and J by 1 base, with 13 bases between. The CDR3 region is CASSHYRDSSNQPQHF. In nucleotides, the CDR3 is TGTGCCAGCAGCCACTACCGGGACTCCAGCAATCAGCCCCAGCATTTT.

V gene TRBV15 combines with J gene TRBJ1-1, with a possible D match to TRBD1 (6 bases). V gave up 0 bases and J gave up 4 bases, with 18 bases separating them. The CDR3 runs 17 residues. Looked up from germline, CDR1 is LNHNV and CDR2 is YYDKDF (reference sequence). Written as DNA, the CDR3 is TGTGCCACCAGCAGAGATCCCACAGGGTTGGGTTCCACTGAAGCTTTCTTT. It yields the protein CATSRDPTGLGSTEAFF.